These 17 T cell receptor beta chains came from one sample sequenced in a study of blood T cell repertoires in COVID-19. The assay was immunoSEQ multiplex PCR, and TCRdb's table has in-frame clones only and misses some. Seen here are some 300,000 clones, about 87% observed once, and the top ten hold 6% to 8%. The sample consisted of peripheral blood. The source of these receptors is a woman between 45 and 60 years old with COVID-19, enrolled during active disease.

The chain couples TRBV29-1 to TRBJ1-2, with D hard to call. V shed 3 bases and J shed 6 bases, with 5 bases lying between them. CDR1 and CDR2 from the germline V gene are SQVTM and ANQGSEA. The CDR3 is made up of 10 amino acids. This chain's CDR3 is CSVDIHGYTF. CDR3 sequence (DNA): TGCAGCGTTGATATTCATGGCTACACCTTC.

The chain employs TRBV10-3 and TRBJ2-1; possible D gene TRBD2, 6 bases. V shed 2 bases and J shed 0 bases, with 8 bases lying between them. The CDR3 contains 15 residues. Germline V gives CDR1 ENHRY, CDR2 SYGVKD. CDR3 sequence: CAISERGNSYNEQFF. CDR3 DNA: TGTGCCATCAGTGAGCGGGGGAACTCCTACAATGAGCAGTTCTTC.

The rearrangement joins TRBV3-1 (or the pseudogene TRBV3-2) to TRBJ2-7; possible D gene TRBD2, 6 bases. Germline V gene lookup returns CDR1 LGHDT and CDR2 YNNKEL (reference sequence). V shed 3 bases and J shed 2 bases, with 11 bases lying between them. The CDR3 length is 14 residues. CDR3 nucleotide sequence: TGTGCCAGCAGCCAGGGACTGGAACCCTACGAGCAGTACTTC. Translation gives CASSQGLEPYEQYF.

Only a few counts were recorded for this clone. V and J are TRBV19 and TRBJ1-3; D is uncertain. Germline CDR1 and CDR2: LNHDA and SQIVND (reference sequence). The CDR3 has 15 amino acids. The V and J ends lost 5 bases and 3 bases respectively, with 14 bases between them. The CDR3 DNA reads TGTGCCAGTAGTTCAGCAGGCGAGAGTGGAAACACCATATATTTT. It encodes CASSSAGESGNTIYF.

The rearrangement joins TRBV27 to TRBJ2-1; D is ambiguous. The V gene's germline CDR1 is MNHEY and CDR2 SMNVEV (reference sequence). The CDR3 totals 14 residues. The V end lost 2 bases, the J end lost 5 bases, and 10 bases lay between the germline ends. CDR3: CASSLGEWNNEQFF. The CDR3 DNA is TGTGCCAGCAGTTTAGGAGAGTGGAACAATGAGCAGTTCTTC.

This rearrangement joins TRBV11-2 to TRBJ2-4; tentatively, D is TRBD2 (5 bases). Germline loops: CDR1 SGHAT, CDR2 FQNNGV. The CDR3 consists of 15 residues. Trimming shortened V by 0 bases and J by 8 bases, and 14 bases separated the two germline ends. The CDR3 is CASSLDIRPRDIQYF. CDR3 in DNA: TGTGCCAGCAGCTTAGACATCCGCCCGAGGGACATTCAGTACTTC.

V is TRBV6-5 and J is TRBJ1-1; D not certain. The germline V gene encodes CDR1 MNHEY and CDR2 SVGAGI. Between the trimmed V and J ends, which lost 6 bases and 0 bases, there was a span of 14 bases. This CDR3 has 15 residues. CDR3 region: CASSLLGDLNTEAFF. DNA of the CDR3: TGTGCCAGCAGCCTTCTCGGAGATCTGAACACTGAAGCTTTCTTT.

The J gene is TRBJ2-1, the V gene TRBV5-4, with TRBD2 identical over 10 bases. V lost 3 bases, J lost 0 bases, and 12 bases stayed unmatched. Germline V gives CDR1 SGHNT, CDR2 YYREEE (reference sequence). The CDR3 spans 19 residues. CDR3 residues: CASSSGTSAKWSSYNEQFF. The DNA for the CDR3 is TGTGCCAGCAGCTCCGGGACTAGCGCGAAATGGAGCTCCTACAATGAGCAGTTCTTC.

The V and J genes are TRBV19 and TRBJ2-3; TRBD1 matches at 11 bases. The junction had 4 bases not matched to a gene; V was cut back by 4 bases and J by 4 bases. Germline V lookup: CDR1 LNHDA, CDR2 SQIVND (reference sequence). CDR3 length: 15 residues. CDR3 loop: CASSTWDRGADTQYF. The CDR3 DNA is TGTGCCAGTAGTACCTGGGACAGGGGGGCAGATACGCAGTATTTT.

The chain joins TRBV5-5 to TRBJ1-2, with D perhaps TRBD1 (5 bases). V was shortened by 3 bases and J by 8 bases, with 17 bases between the two germline ends. There are 14 residues in the CDR3. Germline CDR1 reads SGHKS; CDR2 reads YYEKEE (reference sequence). In DNA, the CDR3 is TGTGCCAGCAGCTGGGAGGGGCCTTCTGGGGGCTACACCTTC. It is translated as CASSWEGPSGGYTF.

The chain combines TRBV19 with TRBJ1-1, with a tentative D call TRBD1 (6 bases). V shed 6 bases and J shed 1 base, with 15 bases lying between them. Germline lookup yields CDR1 LNHDA and CDR2 SQIVND (reference sequence). The CDR3 spans 15 residues. CDR3 region: CASRSWDTKNTEAFF. CDR3 in DNA: TGTGCCAGTAGAAGTTGGGACACTAAGAACACTGAAGCTTTCTTT.

The rearrangement links TRBV5-1 to TRBJ2-3; 10 bases map to TRBD2. The CDR3 is made up of 15 amino acids. CDR1 and CDR2 (germline): SGHRS, YFSETQ. V lost 4 bases to trimming and J lost 2 bases; unmatched junction nucleotides: 4. CDR3 protein: CASSILAGVTDTQYF. Here the CDR3 DNA reads TGCGCCAGCAGCATTCTAGCGGGAGTCACAGATACGCAGTATTTT.

The chain links TRBV19 to TRBJ1-5; perhaps TRBD1 as D (6 bases). The CDR3 totals 15 residues. The germline V and J ends were trimmed by 1 base and 2 bases, with 9 bases remaining between them. Looked up from germline, CDR1 is LNHDA and CDR2 is SQIVND (reference sequence). The CDR3 DNA is TGTGCCAGTAGTATAGGGCCAGGGGGCAATCAGCCCCAGCATTTT. Its translation is CASSIGPGGNQPQHF.

The chain has TRBV5-1 and TRBJ2-3; TRBD1 agrees at 7 bases. The CDR3 contains 15 residues. Germline values: CDR1 SGHRS, CDR2 YFSETQ. The V segment lost 7 bases and the J segment 1 base; nucleotides outside the gene matches: 9. In DNA form, the CDR3 reads TGCGCCAGCGGGTCCCGGGACAGAGGCACAGATACGCAGTATTTT. Translation gives CASGSRDRGTDTQYF.

This clone was observed once. The J gene is TRBJ2-7, the V gene TRBV7-9; 7 bases align to TRBD2. This CDR3 contains 15 residues. Trimming removed 5 bases from V and 1 base from J; junction bases left unmatched: 8. Germline CDR1 is SEHNR and CDR2 is FQNEAQ (reference sequence). The CDR3: CASSQTSTLSYEQYF. The CDR3 DNA sequence: TGTGCCAGCAGCCAGACTAGCACACTTTCCTACGAGCAGTACTTC.

There are a few counts of this clone. This rearrangement joins TRBV4-1 to TRBJ1-4; unclear D gene. CDR1 MGHRA and CDR2 YSYEKL come from the germline V gene. The V gene lost 3 bases and the J gene lost 3 bases, with 8 bases spanning the gap. This CDR3 has 14 residues. CDR3 sequence: CASSHQQANEKLFF. The CDR3 DNA sequence: TGCGCCAGCAGCCATCAGCAGGCTAATGAAAAACTGTTTTTT.

This sequence joins TRBV7-2 and TRBJ1-2, with D unclear. Germline values: CDR1 SGHTA, CDR2 FQGNSA. V was pared by 2 bases and J by 14 bases, with 18 bases between. CDR3 size: 13 residues. The CDR3 region has the DNA TGTGCCAGCAGCTTACCCCTGGCAGTGGGGAGGACCTTC. This codes for CASSLPLAVGRTF.